The present T cell receptor (beta chain) was sequenced within a study of blood T cell repertoires in COVID-19. The CDR3 is made up of 14 amino acids. The germline CDR1 and CDR2 sequences are MNHEY and SMNVEV (reference sequence). The V and J ends lost 6 bases and 2 bases, in that order; junction bases with no gene match: 7. The data were produced by immunoSEQ multiplex PCR, yet TCRdb's version contains in-frame clones alone and is incomplete. Of approximately 140,000 clones in the sample, 88% were seen once. This sequence joins TRBV27 and TRBJ2-7, with TRBD1 matching 7 bases. Sequenced: PBMCs or T cells enriched from blood (not recorded which). The TCR sequence derives from a woman aged 25 to 39 with acute COVID-19. CDR3 protein: CASSGEQGPYEQYF. The CDR3 nucleotides read TGTGCCAGCAGCGGGGAACAGGGGCCCTACGAGCAGTACTTC.